The text below deals with one T cell receptor beta chain. V was pared by 0 bases and J by 3 bases, with 23 bases between. This CDR3 has 19 residues. This sample stems from a study of blood T cell repertoires in COVID-19. In the study overall: Acute and convalescent COVID-19 specimens originated in the United States, Italy and Spain. Nucleic acid was either cDNA or gDNA, and it came from T cells, B-cell-depleted T cells, or PBMCs.

Per the authors' pipeline: Estimates of nucleated cell counts were drawn from the amplification of reference gene primers. The protocol was immunoSEQ multiplex PCR, while the TCRdb copy is restricted to in-frame clones and leaves out a portion. That table gives V, J and clone size, and the DNA gave D and trimming. The sample holds about 55,000 clones, about four fifths seen once. The chain joins TRBV23-1 to TRBJ2-5, with D perhaps TRBD2 (6 bases). TRBV23-1 is classed as an ORF, of uncertain function. The sequence came from a woman in her fifties or sixties with acute or convalescent COVID-19. Sequenced: peripheral blood. The CDR3 here is CASSQSSPFGSWSEETQYF. The CDR3 DNA reads as TGCGCCAGCAGTCAATCGTCACCCTTCGGGAGTTGGTCCGAAGAGACCCAGTACTTC.